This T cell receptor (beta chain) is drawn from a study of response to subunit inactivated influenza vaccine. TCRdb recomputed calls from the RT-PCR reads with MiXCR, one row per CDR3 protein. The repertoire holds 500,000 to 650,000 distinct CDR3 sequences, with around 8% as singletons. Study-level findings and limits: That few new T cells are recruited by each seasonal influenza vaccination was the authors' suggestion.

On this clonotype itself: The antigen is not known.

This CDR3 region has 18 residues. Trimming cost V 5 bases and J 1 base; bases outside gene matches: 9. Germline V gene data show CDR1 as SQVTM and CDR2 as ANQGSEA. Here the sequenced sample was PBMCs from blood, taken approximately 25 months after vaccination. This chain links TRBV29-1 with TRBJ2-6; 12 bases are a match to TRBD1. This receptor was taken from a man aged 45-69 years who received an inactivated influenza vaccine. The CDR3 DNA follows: TGCAGCGTTAAACCGGGACAGGGGGCCGAATCTGGGGCCAACGTCCTGACTTTC. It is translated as CSVKPGQGAESGANVLTF.